Reported below is one T cell receptor (beta chain). The antigen is undetermined. This entry belongs to a study of early T cells in non-severe SARS-CoV-2 infection. Findings of the study overall: There was a bias toward anti-spike CD8 responses in VDJdb matching, which missed private and CD4 specificities.

Trimming at V came to 4 bases and at J to 4 bases, leaving 10 bases not matched to a gene. The CDR3 is 15 amino acids. Germline V gives CDR1 MNHEY, CDR2 SVGEGT. From the 5' RACE reads, TCRdb called clonotypes with MiXCR, one entry per CDR3 protein. The sample comprises approximately 100,000 distinct CDR3 sequences, 9.5% to 11% of which are singletons, and around 5.4% rests with the top ten. This sequence joins TRBV6-2 or TRBV6-3 and TRBJ2-7; 7 nucleotides align to TRBD1. Sequences were obtained from whole blood. The clonotype originates from an adult who was a healthcare worker with PCR-confirmed SARS-CoV-2 infection or an uninfected control (not recorded which). The CDR3: CASSSYRGYRYEQYF. In DNA form, the CDR3 reads TGTGCCAGCAGTTCCTACAGGGGATATCGGTACGAGCAGTACTTC.